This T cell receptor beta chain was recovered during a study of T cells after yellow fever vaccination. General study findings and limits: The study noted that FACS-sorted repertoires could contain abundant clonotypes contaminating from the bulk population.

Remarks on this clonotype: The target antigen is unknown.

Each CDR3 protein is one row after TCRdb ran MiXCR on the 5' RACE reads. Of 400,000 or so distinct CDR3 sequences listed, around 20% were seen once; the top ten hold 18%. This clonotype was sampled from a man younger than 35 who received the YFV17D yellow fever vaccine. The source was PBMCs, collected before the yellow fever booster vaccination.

This chain's CDR3 is CASSDKDSGELFF. CDR3 bases: TGTGCCAGCAGTGACAAGGATTCCGGGGAGCTGTTTTTT. The rearrangement links TRBV6-4 to TRBJ2-2, with D uncertain. Trimming cost V 2 bases and J 6 bases, with 7 bases left between them. Looked up from germline, CDR1 is MRHNA and CDR2 is SNTAGT. The CDR3 is made up of 13 amino acids.